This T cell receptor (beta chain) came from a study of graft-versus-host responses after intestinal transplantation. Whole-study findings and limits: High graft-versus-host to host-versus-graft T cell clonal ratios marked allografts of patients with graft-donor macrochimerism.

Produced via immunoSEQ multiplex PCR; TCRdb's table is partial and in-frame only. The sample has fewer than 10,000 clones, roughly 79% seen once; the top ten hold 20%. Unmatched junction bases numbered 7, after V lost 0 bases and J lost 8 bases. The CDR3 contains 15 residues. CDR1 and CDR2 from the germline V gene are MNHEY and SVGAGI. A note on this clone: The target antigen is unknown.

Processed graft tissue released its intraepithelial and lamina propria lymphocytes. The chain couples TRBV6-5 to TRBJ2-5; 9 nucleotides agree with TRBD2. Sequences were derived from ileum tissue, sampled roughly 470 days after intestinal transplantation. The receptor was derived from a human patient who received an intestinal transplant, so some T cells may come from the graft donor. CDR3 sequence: CASSYSSGGQGTQYF. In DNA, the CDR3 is TGTGCCAGCAGTTACTCTAGCGGGGGCCAGGGTACCCAGTACTTC.